The clone carrying this T cell receptor (beta chain) was recorded once. The antigen is unknown. The data were taken from a study of OX40 agonist ivuxolimab in advanced cancers. Across the whole study: Patients undergoing dose escalation presented with hepatocellular carcinoma, melanoma, renal cell or head and neck cancer. Study results and limitations: Antigen specificity remained undetermined for the expanded peripheral T cells.

This table comes from immunoSEQ multiplex PCR, and its TCRdb copy is limited to in-frame clones, with some not included. The profile covers approximately 47,000 clones, with around nine tenths appearing a single time and 7.8% taken by the ten largest. The V and J ends lost 7 bases and 9 bases respectively, with 10 bases between them. Germline-derived CDR1 and CDR2 are MNHEY and SVGAGI. This CDR3 is 11 amino acids long. The chain combines TRBV6-5 with TRBJ2-1; D is undetermined. This TCR derives from an adult with an advanced solid tumor such as melanoma, head and neck, liver or kidney cancer. The specimen was CD4+ or CD8+ T cells sorted from blood, collected in a trial of the OX40 agonist ivuxolimab. The CDR3 nucleotides are TGTGCCAGCATGAATGGCGGTGAGCAGTTCTTC. Encoded protein: CASMNGGEQFF.